This record covers a single TCR beta chain. The data were taken from a study of T cell responses to AZD1222 COVID-19 vaccine. TCRdb's copy holds only in-frame clones and misses some; the assay was immunoSEQ multiplex PCR. The profile covers about 150,000 clones, with more than 85% appearing a single time and approximately 4% taken by the ten largest. V was cut by 1 base and J by 3 bases, with 13 bases left in between. CDR3 length: 16 amino acids. Germline V gives CDR1 MDHEN, CDR2 SYDVKM. The sequence came from an adult in good health. This chain links TRBV28 with TRBJ1-5; D remains ambiguous. Sequences were derived from peripheral blood, sampled on day 0 of AZD1222 vaccination. CDR3 protein: CASSLSRQGLNQPQHF. DNA for the CDR3: TGTGCCAGCAGTTTATCGAGACAAGGCCTCAATCAGCCCCAGCATTTT.